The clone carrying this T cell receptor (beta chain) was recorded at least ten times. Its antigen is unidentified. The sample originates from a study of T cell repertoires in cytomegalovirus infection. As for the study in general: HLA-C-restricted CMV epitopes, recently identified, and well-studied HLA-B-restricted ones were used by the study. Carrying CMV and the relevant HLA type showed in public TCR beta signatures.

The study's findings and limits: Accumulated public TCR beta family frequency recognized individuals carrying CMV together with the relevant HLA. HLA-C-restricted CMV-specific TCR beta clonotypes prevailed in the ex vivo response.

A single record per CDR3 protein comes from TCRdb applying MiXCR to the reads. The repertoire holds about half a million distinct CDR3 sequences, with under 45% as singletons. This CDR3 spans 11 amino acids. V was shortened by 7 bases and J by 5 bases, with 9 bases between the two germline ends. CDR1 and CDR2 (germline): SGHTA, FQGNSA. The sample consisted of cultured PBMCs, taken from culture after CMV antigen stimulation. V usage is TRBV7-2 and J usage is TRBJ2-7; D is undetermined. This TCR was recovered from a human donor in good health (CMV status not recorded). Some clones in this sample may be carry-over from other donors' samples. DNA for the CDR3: TGTGCCAGCACCCTTAGTCACGAGCAGTACTTC. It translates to CASTLSHEQYF.